Given below is one T cell receptor (beta chain) in context. No antigen is known for it. The source of the sample is a study of CD8+ T cells in alopecia areata. Study details: The share of scalp area affected provided the severity score for treated patients.

This CDR3 contains 18 residues. Germline loops: CDR1 LNHNV, CDR2 YYDKDF (reference sequence). Unmatched junction bases numbered 9, after V lost 0 bases and J lost 2 bases. Noted treatment: oral pan-JAK inhibitor, 5-10 mg twice daily. Sampling of alopecia areata patients yielded lesional scalp punch biopsies as well as peripheral blood. Overall study results and limits: Scalp and blood retained many expanded lesional clones during tofacitinib.

Isolated RNA was reverse transcribed into cDNA used as the sequencing template. The repertoire was sequenced with immunoSEQ multiplex PCR; TCRdb's copy has only in-frame clones and lacks some. The sample has around 180,000 clones, approximately 61% seen once. The TCR sequence derives from a human donor with alopecia areata. Here the sequenced sample was CD4+ T cells sorted from blood, taken at week 24, from a patient treated with tofacitinib. The chain uses TRBV15 and TRBJ1-5; 8 bases align to TRBD1. The CDR3 here is CATSRDSGGRVRNQPQHF. The CDR3 region has the DNA TGTGCCACCAGCAGAGATTCAGGGGGCAGGGTTCGCAATCAGCCCCAGCATTTT.